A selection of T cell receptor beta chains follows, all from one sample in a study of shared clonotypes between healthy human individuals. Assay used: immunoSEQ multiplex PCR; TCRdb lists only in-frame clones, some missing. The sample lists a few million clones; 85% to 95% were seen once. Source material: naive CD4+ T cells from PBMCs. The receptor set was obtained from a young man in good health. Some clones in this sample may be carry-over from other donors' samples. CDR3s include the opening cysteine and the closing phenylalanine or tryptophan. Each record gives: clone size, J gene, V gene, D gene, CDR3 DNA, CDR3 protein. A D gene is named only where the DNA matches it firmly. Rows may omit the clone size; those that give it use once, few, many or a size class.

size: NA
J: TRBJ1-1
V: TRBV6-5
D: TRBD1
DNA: TGTGCCAGCAAGACAGGGGACGCTGAAGCTTTCTTT
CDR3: CASKTGDAEAFF

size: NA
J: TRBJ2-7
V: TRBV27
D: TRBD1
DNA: TGTGCCAGCAGTTTAGGGACAGGGGCCTACGAGCAGTACTTC
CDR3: CASSLGTGAYEQYF

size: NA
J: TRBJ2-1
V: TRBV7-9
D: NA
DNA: TGTGCCAGCAGCAGGGACTCCATACTTTCCAATGAGCAGTTCTTC
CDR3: CASSRDSILSNEQFF

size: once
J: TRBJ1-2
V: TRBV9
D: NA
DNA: TGTGCCAGCAGCTCTAGGCAGGGATGGGGGGATGGCTACACCTTC
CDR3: CASSSRQGWGDGYTF

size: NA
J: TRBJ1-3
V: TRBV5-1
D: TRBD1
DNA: TGCGCCAGCAGCAACACAGGGGACCCTGGAAACACCATATATTTT
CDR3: CASSNTGDPGNTIYF

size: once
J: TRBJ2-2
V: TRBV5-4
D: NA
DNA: TGTGCCAGCAGCCAAAAGAACAGGAACACCGGGGAGCTGTTTTTT
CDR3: CASSQKNRNTGELFF

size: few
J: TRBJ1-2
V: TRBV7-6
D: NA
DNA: TGTGCCAGCAGCTTAGCGCGGTGGGAAGCTAACTATGGCTACACCTTC
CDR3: CASSLARWEANYGYTF

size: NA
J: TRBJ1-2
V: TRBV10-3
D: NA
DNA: TGTGCCATCAGTGAGTCGTTTGGCAGGGGCAACTATGGCTACACCTTC
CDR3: CAISESFGRGNYGYTF

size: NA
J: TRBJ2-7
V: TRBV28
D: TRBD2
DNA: TGTGCCAGCAGTTTACCTCTAAAACTAGCGGGACGGGAGCAGTACTTC
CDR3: CASSLPLKLAGREQYF

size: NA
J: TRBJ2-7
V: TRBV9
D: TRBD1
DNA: TGTGCCAGCAGCCGCAGGGGACAGCCAGCCTACGAGCAGTACTTC
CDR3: CASSRRGQPAYEQYF

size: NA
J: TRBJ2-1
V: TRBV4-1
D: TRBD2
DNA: TGCGCCAGCAGCCGTCTCCCGGGACTAGCGGGAGGGGCGGGGGGGAATGAGCAGTTCTTC
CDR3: CASSRLPGLAGGAGGNEQFF

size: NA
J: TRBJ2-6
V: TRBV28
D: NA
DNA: TGTGCCAGCAGTCCCATGACTCCTTCGGGCCTGACTTTC
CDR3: CASSPMTPSGLTF

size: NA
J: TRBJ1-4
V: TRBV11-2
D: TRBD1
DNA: TGTGCCAGCAGCTCCCCTCAGGGGGGGCTGGGTTCCAATGAAAAACTGTTTTTT
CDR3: CASSSPQGGLGSNEKLFF

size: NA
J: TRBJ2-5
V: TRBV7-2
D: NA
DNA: TGTGCCAGCAGCTTATGGGAGGTTGAGACCCAGTACTTC
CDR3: CASSLWEVETQYF

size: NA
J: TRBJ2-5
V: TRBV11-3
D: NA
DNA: TGTGCCAGCAGCTTTTCCGGCAGGACACAAGAGACCCAGTACTTC
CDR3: CASSFSGRTQETQYF

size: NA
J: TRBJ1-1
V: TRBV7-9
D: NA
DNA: TGTGCCAGCAGCCGCCCCGAGTGGAACACTGAAGCTTTCTTT
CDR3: CASSRPEWNTEAFF

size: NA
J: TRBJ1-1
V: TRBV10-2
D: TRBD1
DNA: TGCGCCAGCAGTGGAATCCCGCAGGGGGCGGACACTGAAGCTTTCTTT
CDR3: CASSGIPQGADTEAFF

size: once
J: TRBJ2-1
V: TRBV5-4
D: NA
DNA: TGTGCCAGCAGCTCTGTGGGGGGTTCCTACAATGAGCAGTTCTTC
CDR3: CASSSVGGSYNEQFF

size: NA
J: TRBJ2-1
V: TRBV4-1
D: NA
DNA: TGCGCCAGCAGCCAAGATCCTCCTCCAGTTGGCTACAATGAGCAGTTCTTC
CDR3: CASSQDPPPVGYNEQFF

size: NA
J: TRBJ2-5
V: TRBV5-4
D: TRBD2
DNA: TGTGCCAGCAGCCCTTCGGGGGCTAGCGGGTACCAAGAGACCCAGTACTTC
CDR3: CASSPSGASGYQETQYF

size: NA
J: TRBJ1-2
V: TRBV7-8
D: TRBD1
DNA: TGTGCCAGCAGCTCCGACAGGGAAAGATATGGCTACACCTTC
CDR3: CASSSDRERYGYTF

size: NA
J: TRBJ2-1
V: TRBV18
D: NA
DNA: TGTGCCAGCTCACCAATCGTACAGATTTACAATGAGCAGTTCTTC
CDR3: CASSPIVQIYNEQFF

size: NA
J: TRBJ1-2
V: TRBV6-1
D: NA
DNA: TGTGCCAGCAGTGAATTCCGGCAGCACCCTATCAATGGCTACACCTTC
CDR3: CASSEFRQHPINGYTF

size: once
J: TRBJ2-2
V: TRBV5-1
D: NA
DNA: TGCGCCAGCAGCTTGGGGGCAGCCAACACCGGGGAGCTGTTTTTT
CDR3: CASSLGAANTGELFF

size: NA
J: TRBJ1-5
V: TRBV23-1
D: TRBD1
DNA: TGCGCCAGCAGTCAATACTCCGAGGGGGCGGTAAGGAATCAGCCCCAGCATTTT
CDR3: CASSQYSEGAVRNQPQHF

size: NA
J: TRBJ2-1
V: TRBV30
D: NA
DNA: TGTGCCTGGAGGGGGGTTCTGGGTATAGGTGAGCAGTTCTTC
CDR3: CAWRGVLGIGEQFF

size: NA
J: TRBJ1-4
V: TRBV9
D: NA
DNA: TGTGCCAGCAGCCCTACCGGGACGGCTAATGAAAAACTGTTTTTT
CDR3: CASSPTGTANEKLFF

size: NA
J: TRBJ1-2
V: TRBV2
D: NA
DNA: TGTGCCAGCTTCAATAACTATGGCTACACCTTC
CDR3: CASFNNYGYTF

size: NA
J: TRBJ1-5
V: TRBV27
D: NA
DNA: TGTGCCACCTGGAGTGGCAATCAGCCCCAGCATTTT
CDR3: CATWSGNQPQHF

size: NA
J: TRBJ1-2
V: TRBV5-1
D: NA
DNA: TGCGCCAGCAGCTTGGATCCGGGGGGACATGGCTACACCTTC
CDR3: CASSLDPGGHGYTF

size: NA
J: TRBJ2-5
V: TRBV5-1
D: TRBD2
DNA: TGCGCCAGCAGCTTGAGCGGGATAGCAGAGACCCAGTACTTC
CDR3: CASSLSGIAETQYF

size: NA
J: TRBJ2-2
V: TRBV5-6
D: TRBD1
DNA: TGTGCCAGCAGCTCACGACAGGGCGGGGAGCTGTTTTTT
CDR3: CASSSRQGGELFF

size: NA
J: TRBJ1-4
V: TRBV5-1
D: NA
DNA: TGCGCCAGCAGCTTTGGGCAGGGATATGAAAAACTGTTTTTT
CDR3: CASSFGQGYEKLFF

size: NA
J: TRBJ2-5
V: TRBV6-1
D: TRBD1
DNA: TGTGCCAGCAGTGGACAGGGGGTAGAGACCCAGTACTTC
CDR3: CASSGQGVETQYF

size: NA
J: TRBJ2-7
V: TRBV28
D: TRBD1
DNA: TGTGCCAGCAGCGGACAGGGGGCCTACGAGCAGTACTTC
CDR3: CASSGQGAYEQYF

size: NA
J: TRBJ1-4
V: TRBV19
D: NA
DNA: TGTGCCAGTAATTCAGGGCGGGCTAATGAAAAACTGTTTTTT
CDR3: CASNSGRANEKLFF

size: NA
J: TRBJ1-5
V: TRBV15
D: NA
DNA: TGTGCCACCAGCCGAGGACAGATTAATCAGCCCCAGCATTTT
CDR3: CATSRGQINQPQHF

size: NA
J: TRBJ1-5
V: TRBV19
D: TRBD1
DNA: TGTGCCAGTAGTATAGTTAGGACAGGGGGCCATCAGCCCCAGCATTTT
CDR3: CASSIVRTGGHQPQHF

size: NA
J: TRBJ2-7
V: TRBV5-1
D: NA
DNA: TGCGCCAGCAGCTCCTCCCCACAGGGCTACGAGCAGTACTTC
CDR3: CASSSSPQGYEQYF

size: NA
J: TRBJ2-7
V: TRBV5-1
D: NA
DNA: TGCGCCAGCAGCTTGGTAGACGGGGTATACGAGCAGTACTTC
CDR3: CASSLVDGVYEQYF

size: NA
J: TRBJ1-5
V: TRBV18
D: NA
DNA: TGTGCCAGCTCACCAATGGGATCCCAGCCCCAGCATTTT
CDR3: CASSPMGSQPQHF

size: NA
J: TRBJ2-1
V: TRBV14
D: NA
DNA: TGTGCCAGCAGCCATCCATCCTCGGCGACCTACAGGTCCAATGAGCAGTTCTTC
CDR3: CASSHPSSATYRSNEQFF

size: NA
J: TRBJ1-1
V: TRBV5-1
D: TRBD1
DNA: TGCGCCAGCAGCTTGGGGGGACAGCGGGCCACTGAAGCTTTCTTT
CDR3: CASSLGGQRATEAFF

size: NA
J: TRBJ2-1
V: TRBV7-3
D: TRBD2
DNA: TGTGCCAGCGGGGGACTAGCGGTTAACTACAATGAGCAGTTCTTC
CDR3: CASGGLAVNYNEQFF

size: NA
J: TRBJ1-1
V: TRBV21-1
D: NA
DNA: TGTGCCAGCAGCAACCCGATGACGAGCATTGAAGCTTTCTTT
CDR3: CASSNPMTSIEAFF

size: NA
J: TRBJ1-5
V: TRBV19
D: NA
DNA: TGTGCCAGTAGTATCATCAGGAATAGCAATCAGCCCCAGCATTTT
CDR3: CASSIIRNSNQPQHF

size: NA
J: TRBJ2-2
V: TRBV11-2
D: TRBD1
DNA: TGTGCCAGCAGGTACAGGGGCAGCACCGGGGAGCTGTTTTTT
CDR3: CASRYRGSTGELFF

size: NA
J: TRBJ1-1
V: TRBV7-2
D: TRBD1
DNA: TGTGCCAGCAGCCCACGGGGACAGATGAACACTGAAGCTTTCTTT
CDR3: CASSPRGQMNTEAFF

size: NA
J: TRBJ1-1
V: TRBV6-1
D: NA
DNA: TGTGCCAGCAGCGTAGAAACAGGCACTGAAGCTTTCTTT
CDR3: CASSVETGTEAFF

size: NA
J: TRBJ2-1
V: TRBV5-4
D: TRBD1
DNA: TGTGCCAGCAGCGGCGACAGGGCGCCTTACAATGAGCAGTTCTTC
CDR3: CASSGDRAPYNEQFF

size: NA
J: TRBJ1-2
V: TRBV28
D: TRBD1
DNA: TGTGCCAGCAGTGAAGGACAGGGGGGCGACTATGGCTACACCTTC
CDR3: CASSEGQGGDYGYTF

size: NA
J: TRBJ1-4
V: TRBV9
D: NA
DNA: TGTGCCAGCAGCGTAGGGACGTGGGATGAAAAACTGTTTTTT
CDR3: CASSVGTWDEKLFF